This T cell receptor beta chain was obtained from a study of blood T cell repertoires in COVID-19. Sequencing was performed with immunoSEQ multiplex PCR; in TCRdb, only in-frame clones are kept and a portion is missing. This table has around 310,000 clones, around 91% appearing once. J lost 4 bases, V lost 3 bases, and 3 bases had no gene match. The CDR3 is 15 residues long. Per the germline V gene, CDR1 is SGHAT and CDR2 is FQNNGV. This TCR derives from a middle-aged woman who had recovered from COVID-19. What was sequenced was PBMCs or T cells enriched from blood (not recorded which). V usage is TRBV11-2 and J usage is TRBJ2-6; 7 bases line up with TRBD1. The CDR3 spells CASSLTGYGANVLTF. As DNA, the CDR3 is TGTGCCAGCAGCTTGACAGGGTACGGGGCCAACGTCCTGACTTTC.